Below, 27 T cell receptor beta chains from the same sample are listed, as sequenced in a study of shared clonotypes between healthy human individuals. Some clones are missing from TCRdb's copy, which holds only in-frame ones; the method was immunoSEQ multiplex PCR. Of 730,000 or so clones listed, roughly 78% were seen once; the top ten hold 1.5% to 2%. The sequenced sample consisted of memory CD4+ T cells sorted from blood. The subset: CD45RA-negative fraction. The receptors come from a woman younger than 45 in good health.

J is TRBJ1-5 and V is TRBV27; D gene unclear. CDR1 is MNHEY and CDR2 is SMNVEV in the germline V gene (reference sequence). The CDR3 sequence is 13 residues long. Trimming stripped 7 bases from V and 6 bases from J, with 13 bases between. Here the CDR3 DNA reads TGTGCCAGCATTCCCCAAAACCGTCAGCCCCAGCATTTT. This translates into CASIPQNRQPQHF.

V usage is TRBV2 and J usage is TRBJ2-7; unclear D gene. The CDR3 is 13 amino acids. Trimming shortened V by 1 base and J by 2 bases, and 6 bases separated the two germline ends. From germline, CDR1 is SNHLY and CDR2 FYNNEI. The CDR3 bases are TGTGCCAGCAGTGAAGGCGGTCCCTACGAGCAGTACTTC. Protein sequence: CASSEGGPYEQYF. The variable domain in full, with the rest retrieved from reference TRBV2 and TRBJ2-7, is EPEVTQTPSHQVTQMGQEVILRCVPISNHLYFYWYRQILGQKVEFLVSFYNNEISEKSEIFDDQFSVERPDGSNFTLKIRSTKLEDSAMYFCASSEGGPYEQYFGPGTRLTVT.

The gene calls are TRBV29-1 and TRBJ2-3; perhaps TRBD1 as D (5 bases). The CDR3 spans 12 residues. Deletions cut 6 bases from V and 2 bases from J, with 9 bases between. Germline V gene data show CDR1 as SQVTM and CDR2 as ANQGSEA. DNA of the CDR3: TGCAGCGTCCGACAGAACACAGATACGCAGTATTTT. As protein: CSVRQNTDTQYF.

The chain is built from TRBV7-6 and TRBJ2-2, with D possibly matching TRBD2 (5 bases). V lost 2 bases to trimming and J lost 4 bases, with 14 bases between them. Germline V CDR1 and CDR2: SGHVS, FNYEAQ. The CDR3 contains 16 residues. CDR3 nucleotide sequence: TGTGCCAGCAGCTTATTTGGGGAGAAGGGCACCGGGGAGCTGTTTTTT. Encoded protein: CASSLFGEKGTGELFF.

This sequence joins TRBV19 and TRBJ2-1; 7 bases fit TRBD2. The CDR3 is 13 amino acids. V gave up 3 bases and J gave up 9 bases; unmatched junction bases: 5. From germline, CDR1 is LNHDA and CDR2 SQIVND (reference sequence). CDR3: CASSIGAGVEQFF. In DNA, the CDR3 is TGTGCCAGTAGTATTGGGGCGGGGGTTGAGCAGTTCTTC. Together with reference TRBV19 and TRBJ2-1, the CDR3 gives the full variable domain: DGGITQSPKYLFRKEGQNVTLSCEQNLNHDAMYWYRQDPGQGLRLIYYSQIVNDFQKGDIAEGYSVSREKKESFPLTVTSAQKNPTAFYLCASSIGAGVEQFFGPGTRLTVL.

The chain employs TRBV4-1 and TRBJ2-3; no firm D call. CDR1 and CDR2 (germline): MGHRA, YSYEKL. V lost 1 base and J lost 2, with 10 bases in between. This CDR3 region has 15 residues. CDR3 coding DNA: TGCGCCAGCAGCCAAGTTTCCCAGTTCACAGATACGCAGTATTTT. Amino acid sequence: CASSQVSQFTDTQYF.

A few counts support this clone. The chain joins TRBV5-1 to TRBJ2-1; D is possibly TRBD1 or TRBD2 (5 bases each). The length of the CDR3 is 15 residues. Germline CDR1 SGHRS, CDR2 YFSETQ. V was trimmed by 0 bases and J by 4 bases, leaving 11 bases between them. CDR3 loop: CASSLGLEGYNEQFF. CDR3 coding DNA: TGCGCCAGCAGCTTGGGTCTAGAGGGGTACAATGAGCAGTTCTTC.

The chain combines TRBV18 with TRBJ1-1; tentative D call: TRBD1 (6 bases). The ends were cut back, 3 bases at V and 5 bases at J, with 16 bases in the middle. The CDR3 has 15 residues. Germline CDR1 reads KGHSH; CDR2 reads LQKENI. CDR3 nucleotide sequence: TGTGCCAGCTCACCCTCAGGCAGGGGAGGGACTGAAGCTTTCTTT. Translating it yields CASSPSGRGGTEAFF.

This chain links TRBV7-9 with TRBJ1-2; no clear D gene. Trimming left V 0 bases short and J 8 bases short, with 13 bases between. The CDR3 has 14 amino acids. Germline V gene data show CDR1 as SEHNR and CDR2 as FQNEAQ (reference sequence). In DNA, the CDR3 is TGTGCCAGCAGCTTAGCCGGGCTATCTGGAGGCTACACCTTC. Its protein is CASSLAGLSGGYTF. Full variable domain (missing parts from reference TRBV7-9 and TRBJ1-2): DTGVSQNPRHKITKRGQNVTFRCDPISEHNRLYWYRQTLGQGPEFLTYFQNEAQLEKSRLLSDRFSAERPKGSFSTLEIQRTEQGDSAMYLCASSLAGLSGGYTFGSGTRLTVV.

CDR3 region: CASSEGPSGTYNEQFF. DNA of the CDR3: TGTGCCAGCAGTGAAGGGCCTAGCGGAACCTACAATGAGCAGTTCTTC. The chain uses TRBV25-1 and TRBJ2-1; 7 nucleotides align to TRBD2. Germline V lookup: CDR1 MGHDK, CDR2 SYGVNS. This CDR3 has 16 residues. J was trimmed by 2 bases and V by 2 bases; bases with no gene match: 6.

The CDR3 region is CASSQVRAASGNTIYF. The CDR3 nucleotides are TGCGCCAGCAGCCAAGTCCGGGCCGCCTCTGGAAACACCATATATTTT. The chain uses TRBV4-1 and TRBJ1-3; D ambiguous. Deletions cut 1 base from V and 0 bases from J, with 10 bases between. There are 16 residues in the CDR3. Per germline, CDR1 MGHRA and CDR2 YSYEKL.

The chain recombines TRBV29-1 with TRBJ2-3, with D possibly being TRBD2 (7 bases). The V gene lost 4 bases and the J gene lost 4 bases, with 15 bases spanning the gap. This CDR3 is 14 amino acids long. CDR1 SQVTM and CDR2 ANQGSEA come from the germline V gene. The CDR3 spells CSVVYGGAADTQYF. The CDR3 nucleotides are TGCAGCGTTGTCTATGGGGGGGCCGCAGATACGCAGTATTTT.

This clone was recorded only once. Within the sample, other DNA sequences also encode this same CDR3. This chain joins TRBV5-1 and TRBJ2-7; 8 bases line up with TRBD2. After removal of 4 bases from V and 0 bases from J, the junction contained 9 bases not matched to a gene. Germline CDR1 SGHRS, CDR2 YFSETQ. The CDR3 loop spans 16 amino acids. The CDR3 spells CASSPRTSGSSYEQYF. DNA of the CDR3: TGCGCCAGCAGCCCAAGGACGAGCGGGAGCTCCTACGAGCAGTACTTC.

This chain links TRBV28 with TRBJ2-2, with D possibly matching TRBD2 (6 bases). This CDR3 region has 18 residues. With 7 bases removed from V and 2 bases from J, the gap between germline ends came to 23 bases. Germline V lookup: CDR1 MDHEN, CDR2 SYDVKM. The CDR3 DNA sequence: TGTGCCAGCACCCTAGGGGTCCTTAGCGGAGCAAACACCGGGGAGCTGTTTTTT. It is translated as CASTLGVLSGANTGELFF.

The chain links TRBV27 to TRBJ1-2; D call uncertain. CDR3 length: 15 residues. Germline-derived CDR1 and CDR2 are MNHEY and SMNVEV (reference sequence). Trimming removed 3 bases at V and 8 bases at J, with 19 bases between. The CDR3 protein is CASSFKQTHYEGYTF. The DNA of the CDR3 is TGTGCCAGCAGTTTTAAGCAGACCCACTATGAGGGCTACACCTTC.

In its sample, this clone was seen a few times. The genes are TRBV28 and TRBJ2-1, with a weak D call TRBD1 (5 bases). The germline V gene has CDR1 MDHEN and CDR2 SYDVKM. Trimming cost V 6 bases and J 5 bases, with 14 bases left between them. There are 14 residues in the CDR3. The CDR3 sequence: CASSPEWTHNEQFF. In DNA form, the CDR3 reads TGTGCCAGCAGCCCCGAATGGACACACAATGAGCAGTTCTTC.

In this sample, this clone turned up a few times. V is TRBV30 and J is TRBJ2-2; 14 nucleotides align to TRBD2. Per the germline V gene, CDR1 is GTSNPN and CDR2 is SVGIG (reference sequence). The CDR3 has 16 amino acids. After removal of 4 bases from V and 5 bases from J, the junction contained 6 bases not matched to a gene. CDR3 amino acids: CAWTRGLAGATGELFF. DNA of the CDR3: TGTGCCTGGACTAGGGGACTAGCGGGAGCTACCGGGGAGCTGTTTTTT.

This chain connects TRBV19 to TRBJ2-1, with 8 bases identical to TRBD2. CDR3 length: 15 amino acids. The V and J ends lost 6 bases and 0 bases, in that order; junction bases with no gene match: 4. Germline CDR1 LNHDA, CDR2 SQIVND (reference sequence). CDR3 loop: CASRTSGSSYNEQFF. The CDR3 bases are TGTGCCAGTAGAACAAGCGGGAGCTCCTACAATGAGCAGTTCTTC.

The rearrangement links TRBV14 to TRBJ2-3; D unresolved. Germline loops: CDR1 SGHDN, CDR2 FVKESK. Trimming took off 1 base at V and 4 bases at J, with 15 bases between the two ends. The CDR3 extends over 16 amino acids. CDR3 DNA: TGTGCCAGCAGCCAAGTGGGCTATAGACCCGCAGATACGCAGTATTTT. This codes for CASSQVGYRPADTQYF.

The chain links TRBV18 to TRBJ2-7; D tentatively reads TRBD1 or TRBD2 (6 bases each). Deletions cut 4 bases from V and 5 bases from J, with 21 bases between. Germline V gene data show CDR1 as KGHSH and CDR2 as LQKENI. This CDR3 region has 16 residues. The CDR3, as DNA: TGTGCCAGCTCACGGGACCCCCGGGGGCAATTCCACGAGCAGTACTTC. Translation: CASSRDPRGQFHEQYF.

In this sample, this clone turned up a few times. The chain joins TRBV28 to TRBJ1-5, with TRBD1 as a possible D gene (5 bases). Trimming left V 7 bases short and J 2 bases short, with 9 bases between. Germline CDR1 is MDHEN and CDR2 is SYDVKM. This CDR3 has 13 residues. Written as DNA, the CDR3 is TGTGCCAGCACGGTGGGGGGCAATCAGCCCCAGCATTTT. It translates to CASTVGGNQPQHF. Together with reference TRBV28 and TRBJ1-5, the CDR3 gives the full variable domain: DVKVTQSSRYLVKRTGEKVFLECVQDMDHENMFWYRQDPGLGLRLIYFSYDVKMKEKGDIPEGYSVSREKKERFSLILESASTNQTSMYLCASTVGGNQPQHFGDGTRLSIL.

V is TRBV4-1 and J is TRBJ2-7; 10 positions agree with TRBD2. Germline CDR1 reads MGHRA; CDR2 reads YSYEKL. The CDR3 is 16 residues long. Losses at the gene ends were 3 bases for V and 0 bases for J; bases not matched to a gene: 5. CDR3 protein: CASSHNPSGSSYEQYF. Written as DNA, the CDR3 is TGCGCCAGCAGCCATAACCCTAGCGGGAGCTCCTACGAGCAGTACTTC.

The chain employs TRBV18 and TRBJ1-1; no reliable D call. Deletions cut 9 bases from V and 0 bases from J, with 11 bases between. Germline V gives CDR1 KGHSH, CDR2 LQKENI. The CDR3 covers 13 residues. The CDR3 coding sequence is TGTGCCAGTACATCCAGCGTGAACACTGAAGCTTTCTTT. Encoded protein: CASTSSVNTEAFF.

V and J are TRBV4-1 and TRBJ2-5; 9 bases map to TRBD2. Germline CDR1 and CDR2: MGHRA and YSYEKL. V shed 1 base and J 7 bases; nucleotides not matched to a gene: 4. This CDR3 region has 14 residues. In nucleotides, the CDR3 is TGCGCCAGCAGCCAAGTGGGCGGGAGGGGGACCCAGTACTTC. Its translation is CASSQVGGRGTQYF.

The chain couples TRBV6-6 to TRBJ2-1; the match to TRBD2 covers 7 bases. Germline assignment: CDR1 MNHNY and CDR2 SVGAGI (reference sequence). CDR3 length: 14 amino acids. V trimming: 4 bases; J trimming: 1 base; junction bases outside the gene matches: 1. The CDR3 protein is CASSSGRSYNEQFF. CDR3 DNA sequence: TGTGCCAGCAGTTCCGGGAGGTCCTACAATGAGCAGTTCTTC.

The rearrangement links TRBV19 to TRBJ2-7; D is unclear. This CDR3 has 13 amino acids. The germline V and J ends were trimmed by 3 bases and 2 bases, with 8 bases remaining between them. Looked up from germline, CDR1 is LNHDA and CDR2 is SQIVND (reference sequence). This chain's CDR3 is CASSMGRAYEQYF. The CDR3 nucleotides are TGTGCCAGTAGTATGGGAAGGGCCTACGAGCAGTACTTC.

This clone has only a few counts. The sample has other DNA sequences that encode this CDR3 too. The chain recombines TRBV30 with TRBJ2-7, with D possibly being TRBD2 (5 bases). There are 11 residues in the CDR3. Germline V CDR1 and CDR2: GTSNPN, SVGIG (reference sequence). V lost 0 bases, J lost 6 bases, and 6 bases lay in between. The CDR3 DNA reads as TGTGCCTGGAGTGTAGGAGGCGAGCAGTACTTC. Translating it yields CAWSVGGEQYF.